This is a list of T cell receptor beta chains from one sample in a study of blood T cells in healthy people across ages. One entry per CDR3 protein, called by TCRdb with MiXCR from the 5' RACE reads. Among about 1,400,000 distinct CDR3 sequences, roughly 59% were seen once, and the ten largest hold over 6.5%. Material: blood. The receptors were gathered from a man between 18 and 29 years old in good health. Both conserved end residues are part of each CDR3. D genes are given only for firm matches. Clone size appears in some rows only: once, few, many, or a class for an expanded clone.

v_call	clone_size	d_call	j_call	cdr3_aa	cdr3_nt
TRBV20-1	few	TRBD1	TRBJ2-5	CSAEQGTQETQYF	TGCAGTGCCGAACAGGGGACCCAAGAGACCCAGTACTTC
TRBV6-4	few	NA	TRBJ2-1	CASSVWTGYNEQFF	TGTGCCAGCAGTGTATGGACTGGGTACAATGAGCAGTTCTTC
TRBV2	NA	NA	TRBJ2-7	CASSSGQMSYEQYF	TGTGCCAGCAGCTCGGGACAAATGTCCTACGAGCAGTACTTC
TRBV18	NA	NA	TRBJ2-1	CASSQNPPSSYNEQFF	TGTGCCAGCTCACAGAATCCCCCTAGCTCCTACAATGAGCAGTTCTTC
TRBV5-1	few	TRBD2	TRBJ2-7	CASSFRTSSNEQYF	TGCGCCAGCAGCTTTCGGACTAGCAGCAACGAGCAGTACTTC
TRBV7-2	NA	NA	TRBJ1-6	CASSSNPPLGSSYNSPLHF	TGTGCCAGCAGCTCCAATCCCCCCCTCGGATCGAGCTATAATTCACCCCTCCACTTT
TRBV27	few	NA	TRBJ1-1	CASSQTQYTEAFF	TGTGCCAGCAGTCAAACACAGTACACTGAAGCTTTCTTT
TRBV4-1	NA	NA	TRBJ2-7	CASSLRSTGDSYEQYF	TGCGCCAGCAGCCTAAGATCGACTGGCGACTCCTACGAGCAGTACTTC
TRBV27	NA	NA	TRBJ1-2	CASGFSSDPNYGYTF	TGTGCCAGCGGTTTTTCATCAGACCCAAATTATGGCTACACCTTC
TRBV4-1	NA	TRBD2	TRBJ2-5	CASSQDTSGAGWETQYF	TGCGCCAGCAGCCAAGATACTAGCGGGGCCGGGTGGGAGACCCAGTACTTC
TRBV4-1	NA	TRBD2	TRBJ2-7	CASSQEGREGLRYEQYF	TGCGCCAGCAGCCAAGAAGGGCGGGAGGGCCTAAGGTACGAGCAGTACTTC
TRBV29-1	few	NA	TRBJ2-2	CSVVQANTGELFF	TGCAGCGTTGTACAGGCTAACACCGGGGAGCTGTTTTTT
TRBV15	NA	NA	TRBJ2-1	CATSREQSSYNEQFF	TGTGCCACCAGCAGAGAACAGAGCTCCTACAATGAGCAGTTCTTC
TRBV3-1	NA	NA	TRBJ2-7	CASSQEHYEQYF	TGTGCCAGCAGCCAAGAGCATTACGAGCAGTACTTC
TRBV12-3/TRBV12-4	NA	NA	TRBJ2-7	CASSLGDGPVYEQYF	TGTGCCAGCAGTTTAGGAGATGGGCCAGTTTACGAGCAGTACTTC
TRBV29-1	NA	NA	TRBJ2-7	CSVNSQAYEQYF	TGCAGCGTTAACAGTCAGGCCTACGAGCAGTACTTC
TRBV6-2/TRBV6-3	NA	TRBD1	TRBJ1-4	CASSYTGTGGTNEKLFF	TGTGCCAGCAGTTACACCGGGACAGGGGGCACTAATGAAAAACTGTTTTTT
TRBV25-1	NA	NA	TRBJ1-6	CATKGTPNNSPLHF	TGTGCCACCAAAGGGACCCCGAACAATTCACCCCTCCACTTT
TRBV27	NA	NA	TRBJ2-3	CASSHYSTDTQYF	TGTGCCAGCAGCCACTATAGCACAGATACGCAGTATTTT
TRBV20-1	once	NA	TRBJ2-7	CSVSAGYEQYF	TGCAGTGTCTCGGCAGGGTACGAGCAGTACTTC
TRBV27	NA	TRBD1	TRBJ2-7	CASSFVGQGTYEQYF	TGTGCCAGCAGTTTCGTGGGACAGGGCACCTACGAGCAGTACTTC
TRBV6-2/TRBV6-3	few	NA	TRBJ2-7	CASSYRRLPSYEQYF	TGTGCCAGCAGTTACCGAAGACTCCCCAGCTACGAGCAGTACTTC
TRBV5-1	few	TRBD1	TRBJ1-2	CASSPDRGNYGYTF	TGCGCCAGCAGCCCGGACAGGGGGAATTATGGCTACACCTTC
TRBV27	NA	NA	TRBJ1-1	CASSLSTLDEAFF	TGTGCCAGCAGTTTATCAACGTTAGATGAAGCTTTCTTT
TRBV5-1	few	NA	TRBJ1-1	CASSLLGGDTEAFF	TGTGCCAGCAGTTTATTGGGGGGGGACACTGAAGCTTTCTTT
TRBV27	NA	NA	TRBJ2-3	CAGSFRKHTQYF	TGTGCCGGTAGTTTCAGAAAGCATACGCAGTATTTT
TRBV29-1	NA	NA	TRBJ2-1	CSVERTVIFNEQFF	TGCAGCGTTGAAAGGACAGTCATTTTCAATGAGCAGTTCTTC
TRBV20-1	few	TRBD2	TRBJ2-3	CSGTSGPYTDTQYF	TGCAGTGGAACTAGCGGGCCTTACACAGATACGCAGTATTTT
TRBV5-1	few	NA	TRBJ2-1	CASSLAVTQSNEQFF	TGCGCCAGCAGCTTGGCTGTGACACAAAGCAATGAGCAGTTCTTC
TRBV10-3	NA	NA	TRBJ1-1	CAITSTGGHTEAFF	TGTGCCATCACCTCTACGGGGGGGCACACTGAAGCTTTCTTT
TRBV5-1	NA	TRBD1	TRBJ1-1	CASSGGTGLNTEAFF	TGCGCCAGCAGCGGGGGGACAGGGTTGAACACTGAAGCTTTCTTT
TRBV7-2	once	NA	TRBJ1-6	CASSVGRTDSPLHF	TGTGCCAGCAGCGTAGGCAGGACCGATTCACCCCTCCACTTT
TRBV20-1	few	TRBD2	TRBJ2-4	CSVAGVLIAKNIQYF	TGCAGTGTAGCGGGAGTGTTGATAGCCAAAAACATTCAGTACTTC
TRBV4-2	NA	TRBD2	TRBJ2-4	CASSQDSAGGAKNIQYF	TGTGCCAGCAGCCAAGATAGCGCGGGGGGGGCCAAAAACATTCAGTACTTC
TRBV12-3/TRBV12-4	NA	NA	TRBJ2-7	CASSTPLTGRPCEQYF	TGTGCCAGCAGCACCCCCTTAACAGGGAGACCTTGCGAGCAGTACTTC
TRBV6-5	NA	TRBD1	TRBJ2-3	CASSPTQGAPTDTQYF	TGTGCCAGCAGCCCCACACAGGGGGCCCCCACAGATACGCAGTATTTT
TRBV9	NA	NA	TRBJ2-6	CASSDPGTGANVLTF	TGTGCCAGCAGCGACCCAGGGACTGGGGCCAACGTCCTGACTTTC
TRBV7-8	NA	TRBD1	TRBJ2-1	CASSWTGYNEQFF	TGTGCCAGCAGCTGGACAGGATACAATGAGCAGTTCTTC
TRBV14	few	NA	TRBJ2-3	CASSQDWVTGITDTQYF	TGTGCCAGCAGCCAAGATTGGGTTACAGGTATCACAGATACGCAGTATTTT
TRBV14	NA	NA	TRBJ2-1	CASSQVHSLNEQFF	TGTGCCAGCAGCCAAGTGCACAGTCTCAATGAGCAGTTCTTC
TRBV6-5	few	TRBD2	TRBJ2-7	CASSYGSGSSYEQYF	TGTGCCAGCAGTTACGGGAGCGGGAGCTCCTACGAGCAGTACTTC
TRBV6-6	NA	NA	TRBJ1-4	CVSTDVGGGEKLFF	TGTGTCAGCACCGACGTGGGGGGTGGTGAAAAACTGTTTTTT
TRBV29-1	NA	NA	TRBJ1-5	CSASQGYQPQHF	TGCAGCGCCTCGCAGGGTTATCAGCCCCAGCATTTT